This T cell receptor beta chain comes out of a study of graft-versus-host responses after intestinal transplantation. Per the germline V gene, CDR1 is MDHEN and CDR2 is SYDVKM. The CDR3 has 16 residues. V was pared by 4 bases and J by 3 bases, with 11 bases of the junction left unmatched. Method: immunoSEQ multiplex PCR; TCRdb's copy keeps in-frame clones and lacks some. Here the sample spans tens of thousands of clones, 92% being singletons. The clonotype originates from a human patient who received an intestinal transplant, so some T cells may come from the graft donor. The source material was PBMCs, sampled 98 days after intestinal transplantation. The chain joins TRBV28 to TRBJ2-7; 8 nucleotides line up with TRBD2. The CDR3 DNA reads TGTGCCAGCAGTTACCATGCCGCGGGAGGAAACTACGAGCAGTACTTC. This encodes CASSYHAAGGNYEQYF.